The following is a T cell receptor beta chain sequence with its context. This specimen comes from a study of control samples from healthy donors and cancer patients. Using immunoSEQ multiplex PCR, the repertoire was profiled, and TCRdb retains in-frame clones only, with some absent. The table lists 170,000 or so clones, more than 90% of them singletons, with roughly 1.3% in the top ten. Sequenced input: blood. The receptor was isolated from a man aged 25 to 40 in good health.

In DNA form, the CDR3 reads TGTGCCAGCAGCTCACGAAGCGGGGCCTACAATGAGCAGTTCTTC. Amino acids: CASSSRSGAYNEQFF. The genes are TRBV7-3 and TRBJ2-1; the match to TRBD2 covers 7 bases. CDR1 SGHTA and CDR2 FQGTGA come from the germline V gene. The CDR3 is 15 amino acids. V was clipped by 4 bases and J by 2 bases; unmatched bases: 5.